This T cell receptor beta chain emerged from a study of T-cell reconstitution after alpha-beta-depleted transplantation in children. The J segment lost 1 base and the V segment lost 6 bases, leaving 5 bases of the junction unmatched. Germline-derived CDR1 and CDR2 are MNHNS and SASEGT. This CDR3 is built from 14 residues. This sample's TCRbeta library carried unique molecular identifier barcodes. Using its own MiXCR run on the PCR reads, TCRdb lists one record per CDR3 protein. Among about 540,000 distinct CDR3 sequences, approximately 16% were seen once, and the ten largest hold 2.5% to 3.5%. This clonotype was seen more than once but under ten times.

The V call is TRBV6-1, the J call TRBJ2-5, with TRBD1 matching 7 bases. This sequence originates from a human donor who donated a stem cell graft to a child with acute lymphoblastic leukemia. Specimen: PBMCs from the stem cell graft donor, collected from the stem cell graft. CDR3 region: CASSDRVRQETQYF. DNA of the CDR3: TGTGCCAGCAGCGACAGGGTCCGCCAAGAGACCCAGTACTTC.